This T cell receptor beta chain was retrieved from a study of blood T cells in healthy people across ages. A sample-barcoded 5' primer and a J-beta primer mix were used in a second PCR of about 7 to 11 cycles. TCRdb analysed the 5' RACE reads with MiXCR anew, one entry per CDR3 protein. The table includes about 680,000 distinct CDR3 sequences, around 48% detected once. The V and J ends lost 4 bases and 0 bases, in that order; junction bases with no gene match: 7. Germline-derived CDR1 and CDR2 are MDHEN and SYDVKM. The CDR3 is 17 amino acids. The V gene is TRBV28, the J gene TRBJ2-7; 12 bases are shared with TRBD2. The sequenced sample was blood. This TCR was recovered from a woman aged 55 to 70 in good health. CDR3 sequence (DNA): TGTGCCAGCAGTTCCCTCCTGACTAGCGGGAGCTCCTACGAGCAGTACTTC. It specifies CASSSLLTSGSSYEQYF.